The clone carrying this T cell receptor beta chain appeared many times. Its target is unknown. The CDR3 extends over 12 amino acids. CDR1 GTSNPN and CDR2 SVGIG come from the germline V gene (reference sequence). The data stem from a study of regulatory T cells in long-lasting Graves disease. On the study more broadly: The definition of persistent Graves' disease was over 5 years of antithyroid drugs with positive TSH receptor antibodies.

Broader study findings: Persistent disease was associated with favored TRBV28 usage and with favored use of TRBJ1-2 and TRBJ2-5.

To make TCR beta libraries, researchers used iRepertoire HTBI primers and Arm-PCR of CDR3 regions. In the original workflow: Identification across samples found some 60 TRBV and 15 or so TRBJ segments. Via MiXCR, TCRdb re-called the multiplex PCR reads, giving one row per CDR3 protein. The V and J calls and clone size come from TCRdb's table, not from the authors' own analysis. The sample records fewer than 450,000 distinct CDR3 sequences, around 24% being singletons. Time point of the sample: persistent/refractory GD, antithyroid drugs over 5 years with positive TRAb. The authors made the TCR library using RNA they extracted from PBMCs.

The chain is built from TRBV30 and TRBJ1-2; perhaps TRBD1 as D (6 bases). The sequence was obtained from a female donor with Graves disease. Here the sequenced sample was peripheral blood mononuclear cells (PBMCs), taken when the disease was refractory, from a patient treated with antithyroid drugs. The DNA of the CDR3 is TGTGCTCTCACCCAACAGGGAGCTGGCTACACCTTC. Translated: CALTQQGAGYTF.